The 14 T cell receptor beta chains given below trace back to one sample, sequenced in a study of CD8+ T cells in alopecia areata. Reverse transcription of extracted RNA yielded cDNA, which provided the sequencing template. Only in-frame clones appear in the TCRdb table, and some are missing; sequencing was by immunoSEQ multiplex PCR. The sample records under 350,000 clones, roughly 64% being singletons. Treatment described: oral pan-JAK inhibitor, 5-10 mg twice daily. The source was CD4+ T cells sorted from blood, collected at week 24, from a patient treated with tofacitinib. The receptors originated from a human donor with alopecia areata.

CDR3 nucleotide sequence: TGCGCCAGCAGCCAAGGGATACAGGGGAACTATGGCTACACCTTC. Translation: CASSQGIQGNYGYTF. The V gene is TRBV4-1, the J gene TRBJ1-2; 7 bases map to TRBD1. Germline CDR1 reads MGHRA; CDR2 reads YSYEKL. The CDR3 has 15 residues. V gave up 1 base and J gave up 2 bases; unmatched junction bases: 4.

This chain joins TRBV30 and TRBJ1-2; D is possibly TRBD1 (6 bases). CDR3 length equals 14 residues. Germline V CDR1 and CDR2: GTSNPN, SVGIG (reference sequence). Between the trimmed V and J ends, which lost 0 bases and 7 bases, there was a span of 15 bases. The CDR3 protein is CAWSVQGPQTGYTF. The CDR3 bases are TGTGCCTGGAGTGTACAGGGACCCCAGACTGGCTACACCTTC.

CDR3 residues: CASSQVVLGAQPQHF. As DNA, the CDR3 is TGTGCCAGCAGCCAAGTGGTCCTGGGAGCACAGCCCCAGCATTTT. The V gene is TRBV14, the J gene TRBJ1-5; D is uncertain. Trimming removed 1 base at V and 7 bases at J, with 14 bases between. Germline V lookup: CDR1 SGHDN, CDR2 FVKESK. CDR3 length: 15 amino acids.

The J gene is TRBJ2-2, the V gene TRBV5-1, with D perhaps matching TRBD1 (7 bases). This CDR3 has 18 amino acids. V dropped 0 bases and J dropped 0 bases, with 15 bases sitting between them. In germline, CDR1 is SGHRS, CDR2 YFSETQ. The CDR3 region has the DNA TGCGCCAGCAGCTTGGTAGTAGGGGGGACAGCGAACACCGGGGAGCTGTTTTTT. It is translated as CASSLVVGGTANTGELFF.

The chain combines TRBV6-5 with TRBJ2-3, with TRBD1 matching 8 bases. The ends lost 6 bases at V and 4 bases at J; junction bases unmatched: 3. From germline, CDR1 is MNHEY and CDR2 SVGAGI. CDR3 length: 13 residues. The CDR3 DNA reads as TGTGCCAGCAGGGACAGGGACGCAGATACGCAGTATTTT. It translates to CASRDRDADTQYF.

About this clone: Within the sample, other DNA sequences also encode this same CDR3. The V gene is TRBV30, the J gene TRBJ2-7; no firm D call. V lost 0 bases and J 3 bases, leaving 3 bases between the germline ends. There are 11 residues in the CDR3. The germline V gene encodes CDR1 GTSNPN and CDR2 SVGIG (reference sequence). CDR3: CAWSVGYEQYF. In DNA form, the CDR3 reads TGTGCCTGGAGTGTGGGCTACGAGCAGTACTTC.

This chain joins TRBV27 and TRBJ2-3; D is perhaps TRBD1 or TRBD2 (6 bases each). CDR3 length: 11 amino acids. Germline V gene data show CDR1 as MNHEY and CDR2 as SMNVEV (reference sequence). The V and J ends lost 8 bases and 6 bases respectively, with 9 bases between them. CDR3 in DNA: TGTGCCAGCTCGGGGGCTGATACGCAGTATTTT. Amino acids: CASSGADTQYF.

This clone came up once. V and J are TRBV30 and TRBJ1-5; perhaps TRBD1 as D (5 bases). V lost 1 base to trimming and J lost 4 bases, with 14 bases between them. The CDR3 sequence is 15 residues long. Germline CDR1 is GTSNPN and CDR2 is SVGIG (reference sequence). CDR3 protein: CAWSGLSGRNQPQHF. CDR3 sequence (DNA): TGTGCCTGGAGTGGTCTTTCAGGGAGAAATCAGCCCCAGCATTTT.

The chain carries TRBV7-2 and TRBJ1-2, with unresolved D. Germline V CDR1 and CDR2: SGHTA, FQGNSA. V shed 2 bases and J shed 0 bases, with 4 bases lying between them. The CDR3 totals 13 residues. CDR3 nucleotides: TGTGCCAGCAGCTTAACCACTAACTATGGCTACACCTTC. Its protein product is CASSLTTNYGYTF.

The chain recombines TRBV29-1 with TRBJ2-7; either TRBD1 or TRBD2 may supply D (6 bases each). Trimming left V 6 bases short and J 4 bases short, with 13 bases between. This CDR3 contains 12 residues. Germline-derived CDR1 and CDR2 are SQVTM and ANQGSEA. CDR3 sequence: CSVGRRGYEQYF. For the CDR3, the DNA is TGCAGCGTGGGGAGGAGGGGGTACGAGCAGTACTTC.

The rearrangement links TRBV5-4 to TRBJ1-2, with 8 nucleotides matching TRBD1. The CDR3 covers 15 residues. V shed 4 bases and J 3 bases; nucleotides not matched to a gene: 8. The germline gives CDR1 SGHNT, CDR2 YYREEE (reference sequence). This CDR3 is CASSTLTGADYGYTF. Here the CDR3 DNA reads TGTGCCAGCAGCACCTTGACAGGGGCGGACTATGGCTACACCTTC.

This clone has just a few counts. The chain employs TRBV10-3 and TRBJ1-2; D remains unclear. Germline values: CDR1 ENHRY, CDR2 SYGVKD. Trimming took 2 bases from V and 7 from J, leaving 8 bases between them. The CDR3 runs 12 residues. The CDR3 loop reads CAISEAMGGYTF. The CDR3, as DNA: TGTGCCATCAGTGAGGCGATGGGTGGCTACACCTTC.

By share, this clone counts as medium-sized. The chain links TRBV5-6 to TRBJ2-3; 14 bases fit TRBD2. The germline gives CDR1 SGHDT, CDR2 YYEEEE. The CDR3 has 17 residues. V shed 7 bases, J shed 2 bases, and the junction held 9 bases outside the gene matches. The CDR3 protein is CASSGLAGGQDTDTQYF. CDR3 in DNA: TGTGCCAGCTCCGGACTAGCGGGGGGCCAAGACACAGATACGCAGTATTTT. The full variable domain, its missing parts supplied by reference TRBV5-6 and TRBJ2-3, is DAGVTQSPTHLIKTRGQQVTLRCSPKSGHDTVSWYQQALGQGPQFIFQYYEEEERQRGNFPDRFSGHQFPNYSSELNVNALLLGDSALYLCASSGLAGGQDTDTQYFGPGTRLTVL.

This clone was seen a handful of times. The gene calls are TRBV14 and TRBJ1-6; the D is unclear. Trimming pared 5 bases from V and 0 bases from J, leaving 11 bases between. The CDR3 is made up of 16 amino acids. CDR1 and CDR2 from the germline V gene are SGHDN and FVKESK. Written as DNA, the CDR3 is TGTGCCAGCAGCAGTACCACGAGCTCCTATAATTCACCCCTCCACTTT. Its translation: CASSSTTSSYNSPLHF.